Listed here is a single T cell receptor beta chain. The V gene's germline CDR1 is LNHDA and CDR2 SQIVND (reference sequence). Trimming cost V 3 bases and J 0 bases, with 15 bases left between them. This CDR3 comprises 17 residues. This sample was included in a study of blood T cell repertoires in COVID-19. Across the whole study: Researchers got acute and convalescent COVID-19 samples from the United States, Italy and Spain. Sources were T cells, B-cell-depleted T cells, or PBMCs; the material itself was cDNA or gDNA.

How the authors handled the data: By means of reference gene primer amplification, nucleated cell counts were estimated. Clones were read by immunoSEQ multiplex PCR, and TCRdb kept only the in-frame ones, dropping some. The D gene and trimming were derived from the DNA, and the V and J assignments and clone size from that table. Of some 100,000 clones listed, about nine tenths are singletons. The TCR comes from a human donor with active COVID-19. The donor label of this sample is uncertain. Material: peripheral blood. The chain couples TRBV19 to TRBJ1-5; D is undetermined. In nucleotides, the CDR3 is TGTGCCAGTAGTATCGTACCGGGGAGATATAGCAATCAGCCCCAGCATTTT. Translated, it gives CASSIVPGRYSNQPQHF.